This T cell receptor beta chain is drawn from a study of glioma-infiltrating T cells (TCRdb year 2016). Turning to the overall study: TCR alpha- and beta-chain repertoires were sequenced from glioma tissue, non-neoplastic brain tissue and matched peripheral blood mononuclear cells. To measure how far tissue and blood T-cell populations diverged, each tissue-infiltrating repertoire was compared against the peripheral blood repertoire of the same patient. Three low-grade glioma patients, roughly 8 primary glioblastoma patients and three non-glioma patients contributing non-neoplastic brain tissue were included in the paired cohort.

Overall study results and their limits: In non-neoplastic patients, VJ-independent divergence between tissue and blood fell below expectation, whereas in all gliomas, and especially in low-grade gliomas, the divergence rose above expectation. Very few CDR3 sequences were shared between tissue and blood, attributed to high CDR3 diversity and limited sampling. Small numbers underpinned the group comparisons: eight glioblastoma patients, three low-grade glioma patients and three non-neoplastic patients.

This clonotype was seen at least ten times. The clone's antigen remains unknown. The record has no base qualities; no much larger clone is one base away. The CDR3 measures 11 amino acids from cysteine to phenylalanine. Of the read, only the CDR3 DNA is kept; its 33 bases are in frame from base 1. V and J are truncated by 6 bases and 1 base respectively, leaving an intervening sequence of 3 bases. CDR1 and CDR2 are read off the germline V gene as MDHEN and SYDVKM. The iRepertoire nested amplicon-rescue multiplex PCR (arm-PCR) platform was used to amplify TCR alpha and beta CDR3 regions from RNA. The input for one-step reverse transcription and amplification was about 85-400 ng of either tissue mRNA or PBMC total RNA. Following bead purification, Illumina adapters were added through a secondary multiplex PCR, and the libraries were then gel-purified between 200 and 400 bp. Internal 6-nucleotide barcodes were carried by the libraries and were used for demultiplexing. Sequencing of the libraries was done on an Illumina MiSeq using 2x220 or 2x250 nucleotide paired-end reads. Regarding the original processing steps: Paired reads were merged using FLASH 1.2.11 and aligned with BWA-MEM to the GRCh37 human genome, and TRA and TRB reads were then extracted. V and J assignment used an IMGT-derived reference of cassette sequences and CDR3 motifs that included pseudogenes. Reads were translated in three frames, and productive CDR3s were defined by a C…FGXG motif without stop codons. Unique combinations of V-J cassette pair and CDR3 amino acid sequence were defined as clonotypes. Reads were filtered by Hamming distance, thresholded by each sample's sequence error rate in mapped regions. Using fastp trimming at Q25 and MiXCR clonotype assembly, TCRdb reanalyzed the public sequencing data and kept in-frame beta chains. Each entry merges the rows of one CDR3 protein and shows their most common DNA and genes. V and J calls and clone size were set by TCRdb, not the authors. The sample table lists about 89,000 distinct CDR3 sequences, about 25% of them with a count of one. In total, the top ten clones hold approximately 6.7% of the sample.

The chain uses TRBV28 and TRBJ1-2; the D gene is not confidently resolved. This TCR was recovered from a human donor with low-grade glioma or glioblastoma, undergoing nonglioma brain surgery, or in good health (not recorded which). Sequenced input: glioma tissue, nonneoplastic brain tissue, or PBMCs (not recorded which). At the DNA level, the sequence is TGTGCCAGCAGCGTTAACTATGGCTACACCTTC. This is translated as CASSVNYGYTF.